This TCR beta chain appears in the sequencing data of a study of blood T cell repertoires in COVID-19 (TCRdb year 2020). Regarding the study in general: Samples from collaborators originated in the United States, Italy and Spain and spanned both the acute and convalescent phases of COVID-19. Where available, HLA class I and class II types were taken from metadata supplied by the sample provider and were not determined by assay-based typing. The prospective study material was composed of cDNA or gDNA derived from T cells, B-cell-depleted T cells, or PBMCs. A de-identified subject ID, COVID-19 status, age in years and sex were almost always included in the sample metadata. Samples came from the ongoing ImmuneRACE study (first 160 participants) plus 1,254 subjects from 6 global collaborators. The repertoires were released in a freely available public database meant as a resource for research on the immune response to SARS-CoV-2. Deeply sampled blood TCRbeta repertoires from subjects exposed to, actively infected with, or recovered from COVID-19 were included in the dataset. Study-level results and caveats: The quantity of clinical and demographic metadata differed by source and by participant and was supplied without curation.

Whole blood was collected in K2EDTA tubes by collaborating institutions according to the institutions' own protocols. For TCRbeta analysis, collaborator samples were shipped as frozen whole blood, as isolated PBMCs, or as DNA extracted from either sample type. On this clone itself: Its antigen has not been determined. Within one base of it there is no much larger clone, and no base qualities were kept.

The immunoSEQ Assay, a bias-controlled multiplex PCR, was used to amplify TCRbeta CDR3 regions from genomic DNA. The source study handled its data this way. Within the assay, amplification of reference gene primers was used to estimate how many nucleated cells each sample contained. Sequence reads were collapsed and filtered to measure the absolute abundance of every unique TCRbeta CDR3 rearrangement. For each sample, productive Simpson clonality was calculated by taking the square root of Simpson's diversity index across productive rearrangements. TCRdb holds this immuneACCESS table with in-frame rearrangements only. Some clones are missing; in checked studies, unresolved V genes explain under half, and the rest has no known cause. That table is the source of V, J and clone size, and D and trimming were worked out from the DNA. The table for this sample lists tens of thousands of clones; approximately 78% of them were counted only once. The top ten hold less than 25% of the sample.

From a lookup of the germline V gene, CDR1 and CDR2 are SGDLS and YYNGEE. Trimming removed 0 bases from V and 0 bases from J, leaving 16 bases between the germline ends. The CDR3 starts with the cysteine, ends with the phenylalanine, and has 18 residues. CDR3 DNA is the only sequence kept; it has 54 bases, read in frame from the first base. The sequence links TRBV9 to TRBJ1-3; the D gene is possibly TRBD1, with 6 bases matching. The sequence derives from a human donor in a cohort sampled during active COVID-19. Sample: peripheral blood. In nucleotide form, the sequence is TGTGCCAGCAGCGTAGCTGGCGACGACAGGTTCTCTGGAAACACCATATATTTT. The resulting protein is CASSVAGDDRFSGNTIYF. Outside the CDR3, residues come from the reference TRBV9 and TRBJ1-3 proteins, so the full variable domain is: DSGVTQTPKHLITATGQRVTLRCSPRSGDLSVYWYQQSLDQGLQFLIQYYNGEERAKGNILERFSAQQFPDLHSELNLSSLELGDSALYFCASSVAGDDRFSGNTIYFGEGSWLTVV.